A single sample gave rise to the 6 T cell receptor beta chains below, sequenced in a study of post-analysis software for immune sequencing data (dated by TCRdb to the mid-2010s). What the authors observed across the whole study: Significantly higher frequencies in patients than in controls were found for roughly 5 TRBV segments, including TRBV5-6, TRBV5-1 and TRBV20-1.

The library was produced with PCR. Reads for this sample came from an Illumina HiSeq 2500. To reduce PCR and sequencing biases, unique molecular identifiers were built into the TCR beta cDNA libraries. TCRdb reanalyzed the raw reads on its own, using fastp at Q25 for trimming and MiXCR for clone calling, and kept in-frame beta chains. One record per CDR3 amino acid sequence lists the most common genes and DNA. Recorded for this sample are approximately 730,000 distinct CDR3 sequences; roughly 50% of them occurred a single time. The ten largest clones add up to 4.9% of the sample. These TCRs are of unknown antigen specificity. Input material: blood. The receptors here all came from a girl aged 10 to 17 with multiple sclerosis.

The chain joins TRBV6-1 to TRBJ1-5; D is uncertain. The CDR3 covers 15 residues. V lost 10 bases and J 0 bases, leaving 16 bases between the germline ends. Per the germline V gene, CDR1 is MNHNS and CDR2 is SASEGT. CDR3 amino acids: CATVLAENSNQPQHF. The CDR3 coding sequence is TGTGCCACCGTCCTGGCAGAAAATAGCAATCAGCCCCAGCATTTT.

The J gene is TRBJ2-3, the V gene TRBV12-3 or TRBV12-4; TRBD2 agrees at 8 bases. Trimming removed 5 bases from V and 2 bases from J; junction bases left unmatched: 6. The CDR3 length is 15 residues. The chain's CDR3 is CASSTSGAFTDTQYF. Here the CDR3 DNA reads TGTGCCAGCAGTACTAGCGGCGCCTTCACAGATACGCAGTATTTT.

This chain uses TRBV20-1 with TRBJ2-5; the D gene could be TRBD1 or TRBD2 (5 bases each). Germline-derived CDR1 and CDR2 are DFQATT and SNEGSKA (reference sequence). Trimming cost V 1 base and J 7 bases, with 16 bases left between them. This CDR3 comprises 14 residues. CDR3 DNA sequence: TGCAGTGCTAGAGTAGGGGCCCAAGGAGGGACCCAGTACTTC. Its translation: CSARVGAQGGTQYF.

The chain combines TRBV29-1 with TRBJ2-1; D ambiguous. V was shortened by 3 bases and J by 10 bases, with 7 bases between the two germline ends. The length of the CDR3 is 10 residues. Germline values: CDR1 SQVTM, CDR2 ANQGSEA. The CDR3 DNA sequence: TGCAGCGTTGACCTCGGAGAGCAGTTCTTC. Its protein is CSVDLGEQFF.

This clonotype was counted only a few times. The chain joins TRBV15 to TRBJ2-7; 7 bases are shared with TRBD2. This CDR3 spans 14 amino acids. J was trimmed by 3 bases and V by 1 base; bases with no gene match: 3. Germline CDR1 and CDR2: LNHNV and YYDKDF (reference sequence). The CDR3: CATSRVTSVYEQYF. The CDR3 bases are TGTGCCACCAGCAGAGTAACTAGCGTCTACGAGCAGTACTTC.

This clonotype came up once. This sequence joins TRBV28 and TRBJ2-3; D not certain. The CDR3 length is 14 residues. The germline CDR1 and CDR2 sequences are MDHEN and SYDVKM. Trimming left V 6 bases short and J 4 bases short, with 14 bases between. The CDR3 reads CASSPLAIADTQYF. The CDR3 nucleotides read TGTGCCAGCAGCCCGCTGGCTATCGCAGATACGCAGTATTTT.